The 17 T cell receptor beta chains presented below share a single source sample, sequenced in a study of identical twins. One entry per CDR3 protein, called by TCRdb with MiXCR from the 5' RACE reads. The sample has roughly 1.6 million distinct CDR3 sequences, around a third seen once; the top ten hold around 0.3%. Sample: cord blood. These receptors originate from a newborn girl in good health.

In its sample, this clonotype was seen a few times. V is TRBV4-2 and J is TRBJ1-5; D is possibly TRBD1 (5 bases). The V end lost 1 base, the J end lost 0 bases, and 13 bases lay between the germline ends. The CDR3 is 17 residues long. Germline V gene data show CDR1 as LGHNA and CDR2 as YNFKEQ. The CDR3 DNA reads TGTGCCAGCAGCCAAGCGGCAGGGCCAAATAGCAATCAGCCCCAGCATTTT. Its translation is CASSQAAGPNSNQPQHF.

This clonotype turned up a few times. The CDR3 DNA is TGCGCCAGCAGCTTCAAGGACGGCTCCTATAATTCACCCCTCCACTTT. It specifies CASSFKDGSYNSPLHF. The V call is TRBV5-1, the J call TRBJ1-6; D gene uncertain. This CDR3 is 16 amino acids long. The germline V and J ends were trimmed by 2 bases and 0 bases, with 9 bases remaining between them. The germline CDR1 and CDR2 sequences are SGHRS and YFSETQ.

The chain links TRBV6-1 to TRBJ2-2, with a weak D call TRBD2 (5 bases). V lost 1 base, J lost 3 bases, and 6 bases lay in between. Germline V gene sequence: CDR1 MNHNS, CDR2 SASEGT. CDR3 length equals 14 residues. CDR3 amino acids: CASSEGGYTGELFF. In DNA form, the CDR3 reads TGTGCCAGCAGTGAAGGAGGGTACACCGGGGAGCTGTTTTTT.

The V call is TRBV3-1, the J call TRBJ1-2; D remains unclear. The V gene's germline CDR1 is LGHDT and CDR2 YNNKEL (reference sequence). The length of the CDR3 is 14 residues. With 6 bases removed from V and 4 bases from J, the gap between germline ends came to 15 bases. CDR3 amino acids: CASSQFLGSYGYTF. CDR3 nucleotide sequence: TGTGCCAGCAGTCAATTTTTGGGCAGCTATGGCTACACCTTC.

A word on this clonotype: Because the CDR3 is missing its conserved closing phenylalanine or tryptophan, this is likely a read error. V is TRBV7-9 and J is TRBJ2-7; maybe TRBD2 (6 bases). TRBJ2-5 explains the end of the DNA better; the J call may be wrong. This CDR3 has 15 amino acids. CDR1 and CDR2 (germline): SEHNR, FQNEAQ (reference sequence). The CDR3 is CASSLGASVGETQYL. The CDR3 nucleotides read TGTGCCAGCAGCCTTGGAGCTAGCGTTGGAGAGACCCAGTACCTC.

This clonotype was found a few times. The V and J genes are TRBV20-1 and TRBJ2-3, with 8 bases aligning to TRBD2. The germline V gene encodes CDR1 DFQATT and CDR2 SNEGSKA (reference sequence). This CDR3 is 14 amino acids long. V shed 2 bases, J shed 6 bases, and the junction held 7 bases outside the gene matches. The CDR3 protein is CSARLAPGGDTQYF. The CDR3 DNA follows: TGCAGTGCTAGACTGGCCCCGGGGGGGGATACGCAGTATTTT.

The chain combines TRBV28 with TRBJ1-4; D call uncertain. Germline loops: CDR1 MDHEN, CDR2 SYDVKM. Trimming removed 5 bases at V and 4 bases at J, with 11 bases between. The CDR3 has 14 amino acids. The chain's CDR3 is CASSPQAYNEKLFF. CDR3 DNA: TGTGCCAGCAGTCCCCAGGCTTATAATGAAAAACTGTTTTTT.

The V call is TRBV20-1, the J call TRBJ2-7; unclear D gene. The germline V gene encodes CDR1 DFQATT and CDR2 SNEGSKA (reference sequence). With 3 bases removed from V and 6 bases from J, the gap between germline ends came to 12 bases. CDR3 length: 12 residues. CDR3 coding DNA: TGCAGTGCTAGCTCACACGCATTCGAGCAGTACTTC. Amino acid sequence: CSASSHAFEQYF.

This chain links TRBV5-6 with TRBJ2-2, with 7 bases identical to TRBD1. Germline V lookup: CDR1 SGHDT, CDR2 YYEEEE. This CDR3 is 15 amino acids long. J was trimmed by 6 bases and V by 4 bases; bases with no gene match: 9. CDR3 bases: TGTGCCAGCAGCGGACAGGTACAGGCCGCCGGGGAGCTGTTTTTT. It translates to CASSGQVQAAGELFF.

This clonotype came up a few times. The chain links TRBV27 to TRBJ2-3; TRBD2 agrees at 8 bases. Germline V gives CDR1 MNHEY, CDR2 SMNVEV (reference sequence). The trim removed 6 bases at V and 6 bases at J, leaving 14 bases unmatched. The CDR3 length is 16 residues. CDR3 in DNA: TGTGCCAGCAGAGGAACCGGGACTAGAGTAAGGGATACGCAGTATTTT. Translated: CASRGTGTRVRDTQYF.

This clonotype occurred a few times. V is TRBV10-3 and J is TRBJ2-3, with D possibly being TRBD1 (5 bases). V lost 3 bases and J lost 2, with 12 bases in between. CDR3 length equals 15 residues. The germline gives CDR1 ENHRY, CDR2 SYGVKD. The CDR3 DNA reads TGTGCCATCAGTGATAGGGGCGCCCTCACAGATACGCAGTATTTT. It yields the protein CAISDRGALTDTQYF.

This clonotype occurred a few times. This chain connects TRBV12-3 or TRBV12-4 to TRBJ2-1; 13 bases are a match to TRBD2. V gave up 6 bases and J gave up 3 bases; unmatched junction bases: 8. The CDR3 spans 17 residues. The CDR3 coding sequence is TGTGCCAGCAGCCGGCGGGGACTAGCGGGATTCTACAATGAGCAGTTCTTC. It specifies CASSRRGLAGFYNEQFF.

The CDR3 DNA reads TGCAGTGCTGATAGCGGGACTAGATCCTCCTACGAGCAGTACTTC. Translation: CSADSGTRSSYEQYF. The genes are TRBV20-1 and TRBJ2-4; 8 nucleotides align to TRBD2. The end of the DNA fits TRBJ2-7 better, so the J call may be wrong. Germline V gene sequence: CDR1 DFQATT, CDR2 SNEGSKA (reference sequence). The CDR3 has 15 amino acids.

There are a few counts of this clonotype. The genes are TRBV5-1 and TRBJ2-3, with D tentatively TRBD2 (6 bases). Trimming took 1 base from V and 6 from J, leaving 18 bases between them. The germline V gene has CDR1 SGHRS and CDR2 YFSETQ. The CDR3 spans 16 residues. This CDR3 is CASSLRELIFSDTQYF. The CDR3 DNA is TGCGCCAGCAGCTTGCGGGAGTTAATATTTTCTGATACGCAGTATTTT.

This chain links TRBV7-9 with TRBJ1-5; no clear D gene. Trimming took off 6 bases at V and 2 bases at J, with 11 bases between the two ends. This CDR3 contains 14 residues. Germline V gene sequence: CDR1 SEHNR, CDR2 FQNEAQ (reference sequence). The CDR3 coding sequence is TGTGCCAGCAGGCCTTTTGAAGGCAATCAGCCCCAGCATTTT. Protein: CASRPFEGNQPQHF.

The chain's CDR3 is CASSLAGPSNTEAFF. The CDR3 bases are TGTGCCAGCAGCTTAGCCGGGCCCTCGAACACTGAAGCTTTCTTT. The J gene is TRBJ1-1, the V gene TRBV7-9, with D unresolved. V lost 0 bases and J 1 base, leaving 9 bases between the germline ends. Germline CDR1 reads SEHNR; CDR2 reads FQNEAQ (reference sequence). The CDR3 runs 15 residues.

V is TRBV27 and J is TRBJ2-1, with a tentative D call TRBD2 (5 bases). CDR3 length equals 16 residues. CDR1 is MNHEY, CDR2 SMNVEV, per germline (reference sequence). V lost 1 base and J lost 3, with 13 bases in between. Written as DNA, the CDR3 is TGTGCCAGCAGTTTATGGGGTCTAGCCAACTACAATGAGCAGTTCTTC. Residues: CASSLWGLANYNEQFF.